This T cell receptor (beta chain) was captured in a study of blood T cell repertoires in COVID-19. Across the whole study: T cells, B-cell-depleted T cells, or PBMCs provided the cDNA or gDNA that served as material.

The data were produced by immunoSEQ multiplex PCR, yet TCRdb's version contains in-frame clones alone and is incomplete. The repertoire holds 73,000 or so clones, about 80% seen once, with around 4.1% in the top ten. The germline CDR1 and CDR2 sequences are SGHTA and FQGNSA. The CDR3 runs 13 residues. V shed 3 bases and J shed 6 bases, with 9 bases lying between them. The sample consisted of peripheral blood. The V call is TRBV7-2, the J call TRBJ1-5, with D unresolved. The clonotype comes from an older woman with acute or convalescent COVID-19. The CDR3 DNA is TGTGCCAGCAGCTTGGGAGGGAGTCAGCCCCAGCATTTT. Translation gives CASSLGGSQPQHF.